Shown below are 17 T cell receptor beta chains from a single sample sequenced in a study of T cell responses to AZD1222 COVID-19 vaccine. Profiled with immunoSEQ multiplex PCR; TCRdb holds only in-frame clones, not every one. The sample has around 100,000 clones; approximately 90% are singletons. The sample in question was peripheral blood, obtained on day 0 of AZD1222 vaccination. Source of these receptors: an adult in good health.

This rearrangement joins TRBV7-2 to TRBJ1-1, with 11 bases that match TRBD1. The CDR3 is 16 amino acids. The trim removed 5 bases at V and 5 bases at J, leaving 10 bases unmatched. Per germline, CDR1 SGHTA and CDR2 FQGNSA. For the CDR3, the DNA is TGTGCCAGCAGCGCCCCGGACAGGGGGCGAGAGACTGAAGCTTTCTTT. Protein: CASSAPDRGRETEAFF. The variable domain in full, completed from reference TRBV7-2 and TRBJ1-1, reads GAGVSQSPSNKVTEKGKDVELRCDPISGHTALYWYRQSLGQGLEFLIYFQGNSAPDKSGLPSDRFSAERTGGSVSTLTIQRTQQEDSAVYLCASSAPDRGRETEAFFGQGTRLTVV.

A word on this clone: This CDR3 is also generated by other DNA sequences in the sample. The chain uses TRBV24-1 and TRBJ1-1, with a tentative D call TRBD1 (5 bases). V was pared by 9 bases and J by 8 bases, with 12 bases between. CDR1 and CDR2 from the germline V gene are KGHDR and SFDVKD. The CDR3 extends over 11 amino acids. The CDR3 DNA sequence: TGTGCCACCCGGCGGGGGGACGAAGCTTTCTTT. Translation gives CATRRGDEAFF.

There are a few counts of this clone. The CDR3 region has the DNA TGTGCCAGCACCCCGGCAGGCCGGACCACTGAAGCTTTCTTT. Protein product: CASTPAGRTTEAFF. J is TRBJ1-1 and V is TRBV5-5; D is undetermined. There are 14 residues in the CDR3. The V end was cut by 6 bases, the J end by 4 bases, with 16 bases between. Per the germline V gene, CDR1 is SGHKS and CDR2 is YYEKEE (reference sequence).

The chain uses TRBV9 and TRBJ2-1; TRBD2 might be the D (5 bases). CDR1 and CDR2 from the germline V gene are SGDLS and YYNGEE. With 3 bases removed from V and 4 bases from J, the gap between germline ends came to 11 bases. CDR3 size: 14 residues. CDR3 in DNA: TGTGCCAGCAGCGCCGCTGGGAGTTACAATGAGCAGTTCTTC. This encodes CASSAAGSYNEQFF.

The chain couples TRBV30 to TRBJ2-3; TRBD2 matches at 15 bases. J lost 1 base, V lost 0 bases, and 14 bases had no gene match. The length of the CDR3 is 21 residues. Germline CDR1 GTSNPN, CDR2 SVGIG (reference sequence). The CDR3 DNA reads TGTGCCTGGAGTGTCGGGAGTCCGGGACTAGCGGGAGGCCGTCGCACAGATACGCAGTATTTT. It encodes CAWSVGSPGLAGGRRTDTQYF.

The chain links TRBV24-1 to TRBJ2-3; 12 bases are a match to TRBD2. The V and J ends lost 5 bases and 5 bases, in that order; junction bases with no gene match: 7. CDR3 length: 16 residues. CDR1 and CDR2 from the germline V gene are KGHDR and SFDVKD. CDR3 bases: TGTGCCACCAGTGGCTGGACTAGCGGGGTACAAGATACGCAGTATTTT. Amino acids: CATSGWTSGVQDTQYF.

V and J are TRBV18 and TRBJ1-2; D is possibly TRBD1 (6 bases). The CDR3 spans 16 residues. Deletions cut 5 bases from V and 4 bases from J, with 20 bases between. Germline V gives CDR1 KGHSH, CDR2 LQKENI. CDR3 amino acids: CASSDGAGGPLYGYTF. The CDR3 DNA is TGTGCCAGCTCAGACGGTGCGGGGGGGCCCCTCTATGGCTACACCTTC.

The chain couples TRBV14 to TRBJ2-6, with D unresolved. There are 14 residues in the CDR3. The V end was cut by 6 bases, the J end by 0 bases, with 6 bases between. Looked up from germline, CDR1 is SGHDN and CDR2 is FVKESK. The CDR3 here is CASRPSSGANVLTF. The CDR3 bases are TGTGCCAGCAGGCCGAGCTCTGGGGCCAACGTCCTGACTTTC.

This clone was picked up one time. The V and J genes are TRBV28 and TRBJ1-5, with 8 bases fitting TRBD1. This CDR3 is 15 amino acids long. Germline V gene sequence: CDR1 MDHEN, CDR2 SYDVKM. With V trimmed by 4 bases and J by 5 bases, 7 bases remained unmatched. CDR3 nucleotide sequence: TGTGCCAGCAGTTCTTTTGCAGGGGGCTATCAGCCCCAGCATTTT. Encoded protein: CASSSFAGGYQPQHF.

The CDR3 loop reads CASSLVAGINTGELFF. The DNA for the CDR3 is TGTGCCAGCAGCTTAGTAGCGGGGATTAACACCGGGGAGCTGTTTTTT. The rearrangement links TRBV7-6 to TRBJ2-2; TRBD2 agrees at 8 bases. Germline V gene sequence: CDR1 SGHVS, CDR2 FNYEAQ. The CDR3 spans 16 residues. V was pared by 1 base and J by 2 bases, with 3 bases of the junction left unmatched.

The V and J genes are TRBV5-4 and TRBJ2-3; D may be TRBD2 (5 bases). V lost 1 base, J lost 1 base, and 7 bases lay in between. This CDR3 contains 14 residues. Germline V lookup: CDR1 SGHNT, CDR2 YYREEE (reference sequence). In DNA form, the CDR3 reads TGTGCCAGCAGCTTGAGGCGGGGCACAGATACGCAGTATTTT. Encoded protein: CASSLRRGTDTQYF.

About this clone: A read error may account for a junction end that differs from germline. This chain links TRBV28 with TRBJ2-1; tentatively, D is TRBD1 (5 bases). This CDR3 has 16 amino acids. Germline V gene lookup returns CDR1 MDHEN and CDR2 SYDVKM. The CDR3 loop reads CASSLQGRISHNEQFF. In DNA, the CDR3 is TGTGCCAGCAGTTTACAGGGCCGGATCTCCCACAATGAGCAGTTCTTC. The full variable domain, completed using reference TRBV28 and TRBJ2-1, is DVKVTQSSRYLVKRTGEKVFLECVQDMDHENMFWYRQDPGLGLRLIYFSYDVKMKEKGDIPEGYSVSREKKERFSLILESASTNQTSMYLCASSLQGRISHNEQFFGPGTRLTVL.

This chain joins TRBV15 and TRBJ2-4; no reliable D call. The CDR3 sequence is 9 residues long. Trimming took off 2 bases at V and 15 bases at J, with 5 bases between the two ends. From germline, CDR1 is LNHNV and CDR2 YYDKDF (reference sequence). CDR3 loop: CATSRTMYF. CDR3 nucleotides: TGTGCCACCAGCAGAACCATGTACTTC.

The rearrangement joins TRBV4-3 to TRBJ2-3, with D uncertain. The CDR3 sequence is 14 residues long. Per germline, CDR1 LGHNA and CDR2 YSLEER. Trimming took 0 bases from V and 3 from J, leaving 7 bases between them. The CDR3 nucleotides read TGCGCCAGCAGCCAAGATCGGCAAACAGATACGCAGTATTTT. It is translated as CASSQDRQTDTQYF.

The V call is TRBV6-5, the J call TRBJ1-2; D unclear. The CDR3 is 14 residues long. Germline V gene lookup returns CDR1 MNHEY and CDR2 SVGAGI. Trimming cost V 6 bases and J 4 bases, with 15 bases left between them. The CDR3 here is CASRPKQIFYGYTF. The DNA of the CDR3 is TGTGCCAGCAGACCCAAACAGATCTTCTATGGCTACACCTTC.

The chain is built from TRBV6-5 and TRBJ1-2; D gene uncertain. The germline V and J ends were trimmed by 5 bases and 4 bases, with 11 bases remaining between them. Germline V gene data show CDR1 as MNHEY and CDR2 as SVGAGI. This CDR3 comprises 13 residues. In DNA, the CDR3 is TGTGCCAGCAGTCAGACAATTTCCTATGGCTACACCTTC. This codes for CASSQTISYGYTF.

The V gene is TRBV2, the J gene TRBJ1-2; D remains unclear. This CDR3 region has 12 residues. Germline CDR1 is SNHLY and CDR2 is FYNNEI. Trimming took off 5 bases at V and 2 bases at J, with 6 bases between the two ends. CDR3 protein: CASSLANYGYTF. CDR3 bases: TGTGCCAGCAGTCTAGCCAACTATGGCTACACCTTC.